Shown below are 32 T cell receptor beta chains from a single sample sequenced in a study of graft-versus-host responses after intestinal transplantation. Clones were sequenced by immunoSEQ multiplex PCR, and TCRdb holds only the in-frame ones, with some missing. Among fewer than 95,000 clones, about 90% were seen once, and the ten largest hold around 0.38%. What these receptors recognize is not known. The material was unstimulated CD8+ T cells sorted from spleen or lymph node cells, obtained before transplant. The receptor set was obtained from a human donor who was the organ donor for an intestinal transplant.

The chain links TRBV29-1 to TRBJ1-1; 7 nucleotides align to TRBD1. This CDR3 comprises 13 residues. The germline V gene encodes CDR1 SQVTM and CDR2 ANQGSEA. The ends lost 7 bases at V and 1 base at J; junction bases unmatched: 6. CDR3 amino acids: CSGGQSGNTEAFF. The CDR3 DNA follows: TGCAGCGGGGGACAGTCAGGGAACACTGAAGCTTTCTTT.

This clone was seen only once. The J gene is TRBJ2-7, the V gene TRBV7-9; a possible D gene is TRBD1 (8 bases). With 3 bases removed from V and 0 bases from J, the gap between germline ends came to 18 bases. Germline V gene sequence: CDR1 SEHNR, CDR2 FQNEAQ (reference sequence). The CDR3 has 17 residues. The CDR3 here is CASSLGGYRGNSYEQYF. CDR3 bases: TGTGCCAGCAGCTTGGGGGGGTACAGGGGGAACTCCTACGAGCAGTACTTC.

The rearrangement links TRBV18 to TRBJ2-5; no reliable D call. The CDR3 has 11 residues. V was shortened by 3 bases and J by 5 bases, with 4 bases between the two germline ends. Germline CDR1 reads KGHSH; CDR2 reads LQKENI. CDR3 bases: TGTGCCAGCTCACCCCGGGAGACCCAGTACTTC. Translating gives CASSPRETQYF.

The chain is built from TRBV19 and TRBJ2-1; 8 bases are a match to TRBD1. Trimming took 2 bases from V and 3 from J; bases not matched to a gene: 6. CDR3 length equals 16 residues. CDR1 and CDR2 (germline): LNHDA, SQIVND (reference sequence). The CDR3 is CASSILQGAYYNEQFF. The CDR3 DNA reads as TGTGCCAGTAGTATACTCCAGGGGGCTTACTACAATGAGCAGTTCTTC.

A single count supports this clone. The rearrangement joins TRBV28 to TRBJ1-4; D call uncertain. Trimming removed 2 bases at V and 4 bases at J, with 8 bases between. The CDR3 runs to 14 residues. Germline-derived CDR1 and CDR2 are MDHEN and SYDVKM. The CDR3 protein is CASSLNILNEKLFF. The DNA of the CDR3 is TGTGCCAGCAGTTTAAATATCCTTAATGAAAAACTGTTTTTT.

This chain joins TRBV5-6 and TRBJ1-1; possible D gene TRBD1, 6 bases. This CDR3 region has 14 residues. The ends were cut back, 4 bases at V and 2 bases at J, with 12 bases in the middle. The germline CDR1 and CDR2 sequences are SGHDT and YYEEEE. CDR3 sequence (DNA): TGTGCCAGCAGCACAGGGACGGCTAACACTGAAGCTTTCTTT. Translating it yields CASSTGTANTEAFF.

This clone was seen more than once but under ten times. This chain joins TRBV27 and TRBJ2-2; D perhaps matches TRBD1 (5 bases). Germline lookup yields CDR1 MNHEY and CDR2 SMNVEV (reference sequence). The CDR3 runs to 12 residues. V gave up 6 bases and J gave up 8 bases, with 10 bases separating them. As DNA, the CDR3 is TGTGCCAGCAGGTTTAGGACAGGGGAGCTGTTTTTT. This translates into CASRFRTGELFF.

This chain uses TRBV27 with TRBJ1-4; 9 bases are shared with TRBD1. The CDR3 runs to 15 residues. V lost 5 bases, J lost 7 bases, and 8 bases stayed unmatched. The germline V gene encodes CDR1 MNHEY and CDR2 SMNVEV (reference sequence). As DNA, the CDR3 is TGTGCCAGCAGTCCCGTACGGGACAGGGCTGAAAAACTGTTTTTT. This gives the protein CASSPVRDRAEKLFF.

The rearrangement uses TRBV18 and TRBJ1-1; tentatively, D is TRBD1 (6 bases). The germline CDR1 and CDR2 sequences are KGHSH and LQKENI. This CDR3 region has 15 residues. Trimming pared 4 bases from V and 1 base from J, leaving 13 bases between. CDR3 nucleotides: TGTGCCAGCTCACACCCAGGGGCGGGGAACACTGAAGCTTTCTTT. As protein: CASSHPGAGNTEAFF.

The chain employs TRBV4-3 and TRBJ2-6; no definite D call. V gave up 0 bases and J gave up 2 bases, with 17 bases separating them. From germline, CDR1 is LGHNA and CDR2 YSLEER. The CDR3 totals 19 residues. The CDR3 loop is CASSQDGLSLSPGANVLTF. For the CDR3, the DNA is TGCGCCAGCAGCCAAGATGGGCTCTCCCTCAGCCCTGGGGCCAACGTCCTGACTTTC.

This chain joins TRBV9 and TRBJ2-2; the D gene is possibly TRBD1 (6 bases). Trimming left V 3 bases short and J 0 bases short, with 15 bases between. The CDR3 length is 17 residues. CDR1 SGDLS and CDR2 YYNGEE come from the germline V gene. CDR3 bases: TGTGCCAGCAGCGACCCCCTGGGACAAACGAACACCGGGGAGCTGTTTTTT. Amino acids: CASSDPLGQTNTGELFF.

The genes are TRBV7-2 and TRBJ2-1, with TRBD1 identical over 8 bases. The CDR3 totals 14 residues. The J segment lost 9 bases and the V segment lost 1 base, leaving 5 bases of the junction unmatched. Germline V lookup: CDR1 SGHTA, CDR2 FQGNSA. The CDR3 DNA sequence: TGTGCCAGCAGCTTAGTTGGCACAGGGGGTGAGCAGTTCTTC. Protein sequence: CASSLVGTGGEQFF.

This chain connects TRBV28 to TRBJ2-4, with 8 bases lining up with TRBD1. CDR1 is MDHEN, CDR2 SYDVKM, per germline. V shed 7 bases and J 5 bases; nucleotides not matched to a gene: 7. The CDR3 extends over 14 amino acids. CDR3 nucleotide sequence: TGTGCCAGCAAGGATGGACAGGGCCAAAACATTCAGTACTTC. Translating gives CASKDGQGQNIQYF.

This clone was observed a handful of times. As DNA, the CDR3 is TGTGCCAGCAGCAAAGTTGGGGGGTCCCGACCCAACATGAACACTGAAGCTTTCTTT. As protein: CASSKVGGSRPNMNTEAFF. The chain uses TRBV21-1 and TRBJ1-1. TRBV21-1 represents a pseudogene. The CDR3 runs to 19 residues.

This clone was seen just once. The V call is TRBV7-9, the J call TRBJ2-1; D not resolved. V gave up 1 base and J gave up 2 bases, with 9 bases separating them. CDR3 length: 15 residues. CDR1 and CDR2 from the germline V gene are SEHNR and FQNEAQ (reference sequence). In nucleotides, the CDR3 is TGTGCCAGCAGCTTAGTTGGCAGTACCTACAATGAGCAGTTCTTC. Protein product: CASSLVGSTYNEQFF.

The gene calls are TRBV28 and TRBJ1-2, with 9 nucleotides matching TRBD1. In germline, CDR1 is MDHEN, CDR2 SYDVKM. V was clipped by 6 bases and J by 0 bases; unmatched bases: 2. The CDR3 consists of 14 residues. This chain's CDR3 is CASRGTGSNYGYTF. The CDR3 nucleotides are TGTGCCAGCAGGGGGACAGGGTCTAACTATGGCTACACCTTC.

The CDR3 DNA reads as TGCGCCAGCAGCCAGGGGGGAGAGGGCGCGGGCTATGGCTACACCTTC. Its translation is CASSQGGEGAGYGYTF. This sequence joins TRBV5-1 and TRBJ1-2, with 7 bases aligning to TRBD1. CDR3 size: 16 residues. Germline lookup yields CDR1 SGHRS and CDR2 YFSETQ. The trim removed 4 bases at V and 4 bases at J, leaving 13 bases unmatched.

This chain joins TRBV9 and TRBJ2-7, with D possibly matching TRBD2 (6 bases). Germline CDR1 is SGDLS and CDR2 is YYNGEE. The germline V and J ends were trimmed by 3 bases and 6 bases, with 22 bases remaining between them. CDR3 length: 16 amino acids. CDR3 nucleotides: TGTGCCAGCAGCGGAACCGGGACTTTTTTTTTCAGCGAGCAGTACTTC. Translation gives CASSGTGTFFFSEQYF.

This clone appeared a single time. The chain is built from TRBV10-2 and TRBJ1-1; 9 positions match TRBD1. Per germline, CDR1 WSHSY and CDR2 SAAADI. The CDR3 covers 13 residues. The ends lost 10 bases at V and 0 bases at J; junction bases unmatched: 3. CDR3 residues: CATYRGLNTEAFF. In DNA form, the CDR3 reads TGCGCCACCTACAGGGGGCTGAACACTGAAGCTTTCTTT.

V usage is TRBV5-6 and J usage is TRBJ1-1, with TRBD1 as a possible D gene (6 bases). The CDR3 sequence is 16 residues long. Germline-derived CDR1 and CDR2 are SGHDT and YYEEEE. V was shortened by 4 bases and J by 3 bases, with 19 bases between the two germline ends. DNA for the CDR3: TGTGCCAGCAGCCCGCCCAGGGGACGTTGGGACACTGAAGCTTTCTTT. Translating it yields CASSPPRGRWDTEAFF. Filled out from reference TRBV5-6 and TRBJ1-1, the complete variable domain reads DAGVTQSPTHLIKTRGQQVTLRCSPKSGHDTVSWYQQALGQGPQFIFQYYEEEERQRGNFPDRFSGHQFPNYSSELNVNALLLGDSALYLCASSPPRGRWDTEAFFGQGTRLTVV.

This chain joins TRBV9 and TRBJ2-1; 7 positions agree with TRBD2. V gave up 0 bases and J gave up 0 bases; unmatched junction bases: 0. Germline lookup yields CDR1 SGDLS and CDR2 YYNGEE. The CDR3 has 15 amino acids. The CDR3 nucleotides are TGTGCCAGCAGCGTAGCGGGGGGCTCCTACAATGAGCAGTTCTTC. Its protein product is CASSVAGGSYNEQFF.

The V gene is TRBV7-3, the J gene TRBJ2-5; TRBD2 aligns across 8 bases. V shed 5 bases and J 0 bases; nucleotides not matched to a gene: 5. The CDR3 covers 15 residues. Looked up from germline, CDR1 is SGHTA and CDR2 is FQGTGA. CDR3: CASSPGGGYQETQYF. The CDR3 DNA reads TGTGCCAGCAGCCCCGGGGGGGGCTACCAAGAGACCCAGTACTTC.

The CDR3 DNA reads TGTGCCAGTAGTATAGCAGGGGGACGGGGGCGCCGAAAGACCCAGTACTTC. Its protein product is CASSIAGGRGRRKTQYF. The J gene is TRBJ2-5, the V gene TRBV19, with D perhaps TRBD1 (7 bases). Germline V lookup: CDR1 LNHDA, CDR2 SQIVND (reference sequence). V shed 1 base and J shed 6 bases, with 21 bases lying between them. The CDR3 contains 17 residues.

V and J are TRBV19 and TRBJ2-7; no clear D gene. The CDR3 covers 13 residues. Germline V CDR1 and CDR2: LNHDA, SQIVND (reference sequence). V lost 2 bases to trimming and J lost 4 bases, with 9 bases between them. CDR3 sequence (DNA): TGTGCCAGTAGTATAAAGTCGAGTTACGAGCAGTACTTC. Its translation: CASSIKSSYEQYF. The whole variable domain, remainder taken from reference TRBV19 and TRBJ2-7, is DGGITQSPKYLFRKEGQNVTLSCEQNLNHDAMYWYRQDPGQGLRLIYYSQIVNDFQKGDIAEGYSVSREKKESFPLTVTSAQKNPTAFYLCASSIKSSYEQYFGPGTRLTVT.

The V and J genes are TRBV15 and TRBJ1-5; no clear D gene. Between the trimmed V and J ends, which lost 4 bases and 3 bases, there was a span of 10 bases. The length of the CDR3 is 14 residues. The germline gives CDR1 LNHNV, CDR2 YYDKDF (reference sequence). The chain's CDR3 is CATSKGLINQPQHF. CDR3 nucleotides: TGTGCCACCAGCAAAGGACTTATCAATCAGCCCCAGCATTTT.

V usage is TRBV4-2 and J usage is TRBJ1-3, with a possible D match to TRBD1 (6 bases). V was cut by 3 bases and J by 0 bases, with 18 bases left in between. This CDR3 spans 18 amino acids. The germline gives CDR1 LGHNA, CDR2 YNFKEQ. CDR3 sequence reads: CASSQDDRDTSSGNTIYF. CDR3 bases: TGTGCCAGCAGCCAGGATGACCGGGACACCAGCTCTGGAAACACCATATATTTT.

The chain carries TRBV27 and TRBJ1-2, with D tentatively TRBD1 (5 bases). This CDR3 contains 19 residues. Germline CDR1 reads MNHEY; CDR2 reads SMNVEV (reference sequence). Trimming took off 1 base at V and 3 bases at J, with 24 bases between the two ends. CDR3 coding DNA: TGTGCCAGCAGTTTATACGGTCTTGACGCTAAGGGGTCCTACTATGGCTACACCTTC. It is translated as CASSLYGLDAKGSYYGYTF.

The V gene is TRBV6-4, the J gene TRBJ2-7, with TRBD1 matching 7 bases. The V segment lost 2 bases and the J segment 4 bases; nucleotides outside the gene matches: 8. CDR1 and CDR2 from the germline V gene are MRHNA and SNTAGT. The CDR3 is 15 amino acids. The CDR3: CASSDPQGEVYEQYF. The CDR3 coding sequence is TGTGCCAGCAGTGACCCTCAGGGGGAAGTATACGAGCAGTACTTC.

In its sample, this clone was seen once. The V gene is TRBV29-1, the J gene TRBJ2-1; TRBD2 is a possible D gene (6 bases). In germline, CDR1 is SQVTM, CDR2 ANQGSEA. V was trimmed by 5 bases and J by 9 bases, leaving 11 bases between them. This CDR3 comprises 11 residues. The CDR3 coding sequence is TGCAGCGTTCACTGGGGGGTTGAGCAGTTCTTC. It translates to CSVHWGVEQFF.

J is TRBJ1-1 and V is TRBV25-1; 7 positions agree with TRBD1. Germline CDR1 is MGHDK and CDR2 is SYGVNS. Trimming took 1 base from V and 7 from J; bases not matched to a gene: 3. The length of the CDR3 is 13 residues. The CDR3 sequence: CASSEFRDSEAFF. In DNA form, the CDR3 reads TGTGCCAGCAGTGAATTCAGGGACAGTGAAGCTTTCTTT.

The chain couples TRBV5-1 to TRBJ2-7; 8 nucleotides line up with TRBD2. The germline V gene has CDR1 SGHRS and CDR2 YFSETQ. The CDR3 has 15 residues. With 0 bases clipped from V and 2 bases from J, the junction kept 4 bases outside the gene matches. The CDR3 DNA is TGCGCCAGCAGCTTGGCCGGGGGGGGACCCTACGAGCAGTACTTC. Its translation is CASSLAGGGPYEQYF.

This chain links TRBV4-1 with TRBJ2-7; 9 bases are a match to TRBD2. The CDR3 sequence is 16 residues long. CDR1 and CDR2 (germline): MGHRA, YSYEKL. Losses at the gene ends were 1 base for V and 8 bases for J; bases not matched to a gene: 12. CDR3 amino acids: CASSQVVKRGDLKQYF. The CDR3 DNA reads TGCGCCAGCAGCCAAGTCGTTAAGCGGGGGGATCTGAAGCAGTACTTC.